Each of the 26 T cell receptor beta chains below was sequenced from the same sample in a study of shared clonotypes between healthy human individuals. Sequenced by immunoSEQ multiplex PCR; TCRdb stores in-frame clones only, minus some. Of about 1 million clones listed, approximately 80% are singletons. The sample taken for sequencing was memory CD4+ T cells from PBMCs. Subset noted: CD45RA-negative fraction. The receptors come from a man between 18 and 35 years old in good health. Some clones in this sample may be carry-over from other donors' samples.

The rearrangement links TRBV4-2 to TRBJ1-3; a weak D match, TRBD1 (5 bases). CDR1 and CDR2 (germline): LGHNA, YNFKEQ. The CDR3 extends over 16 amino acids. With 2 bases removed from V and 0 bases from J, the gap between germline ends came to 11 bases. CDR3 protein: CASSQRGGDSGNTIYF. CDR3 coding DNA: TGTGCCAGCAGCCAACGTGGGGGTGACTCTGGAAACACCATATATTTT.

The count of this clone is one. The rearrangement links TRBV28 to TRBJ1-5; perhaps TRBD1 as D (5 bases). Looked up from germline, CDR1 is MDHEN and CDR2 is SYDVKM. Trimming left V 5 bases short and J 5 bases short, with 16 bases between. The CDR3 sequence is 15 residues long. CDR3 in DNA: TGTGCCAGCAGTCCCCCAGGGAGTGGGGATCAGCCCCAGCATTTT. This translates into CASSPPGSGDQPQHF.

Turning to this clone: The sample holds other DNA sequences that translate to the same CDR3. The rearrangement links TRBV9 to TRBJ2-3, with D unresolved. The length of the CDR3 is 14 residues. Germline V gene lookup returns CDR1 SGDLS and CDR2 YYNGEE. The germline V and J ends were trimmed by 0 bases and 0 bases, with 5 bases remaining between them. DNA for the CDR3: TGTGCCAGCAGCGTAGCGGCTAGCACAGATACGCAGTATTTT. Residues: CASSVAASTDTQYF.

A note on this clone: The sample contains more than one DNA sequence encoding this CDR3. The chain links TRBV2 to TRBJ2-3, with a weak D call TRBD1 (5 bases). Between the trimmed V and J ends, which lost 6 bases and 6 bases, there was a span of 16 bases. This CDR3 comprises 14 residues. CDR1 is SNHLY and CDR2 is FYNNEI in the germline V gene. The CDR3 sequence: CASSLQGVGDTQYF. In DNA form, the CDR3 reads TGTGCCAGCAGCCTACAAGGGGTTGGGGATACGCAGTATTTT.

V gene TRBV7-3 combines with J gene TRBJ2-2; TRBD2 aligns across 8 bases. V shed 2 bases and J 6 bases; nucleotides not matched to a gene: 5. Germline CDR1 is SGHTA and CDR2 is FQGTGA. CDR3 size: 15 residues. CDR3 sequence: CASSLSPGGAGELFF. The CDR3 DNA reads as TGTGCCAGCAGCTTATCCCCGGGAGGGGCCGGGGAGCTGTTTTTT.

About this clone itself: Other DNA sequences in this specimen translate into the identical CDR3. The chain carries TRBV20-1 and TRBJ1-2, with D uncertain. The CDR3 has 10 amino acids. Germline assignment: CDR1 DFQATT and CDR2 SNEGSKA (reference sequence). The V end lost 6 bases, the J end lost 1 base, and 3 bases lay between the germline ends. CDR3 in DNA: TGCAGTGCGGATAACTATGGCTACACCTTC. It yields the protein CSADNYGYTF.

The chain has TRBV7-2 and TRBJ2-7; 8 bases match TRBD1. The CDR3 covers 15 residues. The germline CDR1 and CDR2 sequences are SGHTA and FQGNSA. V trimming: 4 bases; J trimming: 0 bases; junction bases outside the gene matches: 5. The CDR3 nucleotides read TGTGCCAGCAGCTCGCTGGACAGGGTCTCCTACGAGCAGTACTTC. Translating gives CASSSLDRVSYEQYF.

This clone has only one observation. This sequence joins TRBV4-3 and TRBJ1-2; TRBD1 agrees at 11 bases. This CDR3 comprises 16 residues. CDR1 and CDR2 (germline): LGHNA, YSLEER. V dropped 3 bases and J dropped 3; count of bases not matched to a gene: 6. CDR3 sequence: CASSHQGQGGYYGYTF. In DNA, the CDR3 is TGCGCCAGCAGCCACCAGGGACAGGGGGGATACTATGGCTACACCTTC.

This CDR3 reads CASSRGQGVTNEKLFF. The CDR3 coding sequence is TGTGCCAGCAGCCGGGGACAGGGGGTCACTAATGAAAAACTGTTTTTT. The chain combines TRBV28 with TRBJ1-4; 11 positions agree with TRBD1. Looked up from germline, CDR1 is MDHEN and CDR2 is SYDVKM. The CDR3 length is 16 residues. J was trimmed by 2 bases and V by 6 bases; bases with no gene match: 5.

This clone showed up just a few times. The chain uses TRBV19 and TRBJ1-1; the D gene is possibly TRBD1 (5 bases). Germline assignment: CDR1 LNHDA and CDR2 SQIVND (reference sequence). The CDR3 loop spans 13 amino acids. Trimming removed 2 bases from V and 3 bases from J, with 7 bases in between. The CDR3 region is CASSIQGYTEAFF. The CDR3 DNA is TGTGCCAGTAGTATACAGGGATACACTGAAGCTTTCTTT.

This rearrangement joins TRBV19 to TRBJ1-5; no firm D call. Trimming took 4 bases from V and 5 from J, leaving 15 bases between them. This CDR3 is 15 amino acids long. In germline, CDR1 is LNHDA, CDR2 SQIVND (reference sequence). CDR3 in amino acids: CASSTTPQYHQPQHF. The CDR3 coding sequence is TGTGCCAGTAGTACCACGCCTCAGTACCATCAGCCCCAGCATTTT.

This clone has a handful of counts. V gene TRBV5-1 combines with J gene TRBJ1-4; 10 nucleotides match TRBD1. Looked up from germline, CDR1 is SGHRS and CDR2 is YFSETQ. This CDR3 region has 15 residues. V shed 2 bases and J 7 bases; nucleotides not matched to a gene: 5. CDR3 amino acids: CASSFSGTGAEKLFF. CDR3 nucleotides: TGCGCCAGCAGCTTCTCCGGGACAGGGGCTGAAAAACTGTTTTTT.

The chain carries TRBV5-4 and TRBJ1-1, with D tentatively TRBD1 (6 bases). This CDR3 spans 16 amino acids. CDR1 is SGHNT and CDR2 is YYREEE in the germline V gene (reference sequence). Trimming pared 2 bases from V and 4 bases from J, leaving 18 bases between. The CDR3 sequence: CASSFGGRGRGTEAFF. The CDR3 nucleotides read TGTGCCAGCAGCTTCGGGGGCAGGGGACGGGGCACTGAAGCTTTCTTT.

The CDR3 bases are TGTGCCAGCAACAACAGGGTAACCGGGGAGCTGTTTTTT. Protein product: CASNNRVTGELFF. The V call is TRBV7-9, the J call TRBJ2-2, with D tentatively TRBD1 (6 bases). This CDR3 comprises 13 residues. Germline loops: CDR1 SEHNR, CDR2 FQNEAQ (reference sequence). V lost 7 bases, J lost 5 bases, and 11 bases lay in between.

This CDR3 reads CASSLLSLKAFF. The CDR3 DNA is TGTGCCAGCAGCTTATTGTCCCTGAAAGCTTTCTTT. The chain joins TRBV11-2 to TRBJ1-1; D gene ambiguous. CDR3 length equals 12 residues. The germline V gene encodes CDR1 SGHAT and CDR2 FQNNGV. V was shortened by 2 bases and J by 9 bases, with 10 bases between the two germline ends.

The chain combines TRBV18 with TRBJ2-3, with unresolved D. The CDR3 sequence is 14 residues long. Germline V gene lookup returns CDR1 KGHSH and CDR2 LQKENI. V lost 3 bases and J lost 3, with 10 bases in between. CDR3 nucleotide sequence: TGTGCCAGCTCACCGGTGGTTCGGACAGATACGCAGTATTTT. It yields the protein CASSPVVRTDTQYF.

The chain carries TRBV11-3 and TRBJ2-1; TRBD2 aligns across 10 bases. From germline, CDR1 is SGHNT and CDR2 YENEEA. V shed 2 bases and J 7 bases; nucleotides not matched to a gene: 5. This CDR3 has 15 residues. CDR3 in amino acids: CASSLSGRAGNEQFF. The DNA for the CDR3 is TGTGCCAGCAGCTTAAGCGGGAGGGCCGGGAATGAGCAGTTCTTC.

The genes are TRBV9 and TRBJ1-4; D gene unclear. The CDR3 runs to 14 residues. CDR1 SGDLS and CDR2 YYNGEE come from the germline V gene. Trimming removed 0 bases from V and 7 bases from J, with 10 bases in between. This chain's CDR3 is CASSVGGFSEKLFF. The DNA for the CDR3 is TGTGCCAGCAGCGTAGGTGGCTTTAGTGAAAAACTGTTTTTT.

As for this clone: The junction departs from germline at one end; a sequencing error may be responsible. The CDR3 is CASSEGRGETQYF. CDR3 sequence (DNA): TGTGCCAGCAGCGAAGGACGGGGGGAGACCCAGTACTTC. The chain recombines TRBV2 with TRBJ2-5; a possible D gene is TRBD2 (6 bases). Germline assignment: CDR1 SNHLY and CDR2 FYNNEI. The CDR3 loop spans 13 amino acids.

This clone was observed at least ten times. Other nucleotide sequences from this sample produce the same CDR3. This chain joins TRBV4-3 and TRBJ1-5; D unresolved. Germline-derived CDR1 and CDR2 are LGHNA and YSLEER. With 0 bases removed from V and 4 bases from J, the gap between germline ends came to 4 bases. The CDR3 totals 13 residues. CDR3 residues: CASSQDRNQPQHF. The DNA for the CDR3 is TGCGCCAGCAGCCAAGACAGAAATCAGCCCCAGCATTTT.

The chain has TRBV5-1 and TRBJ2-1; the D gene is possibly TRBD2 (5 bases). Germline values: CDR1 SGHRS, CDR2 YFSETQ. V lost 0 bases and J 0 bases, leaving 10 bases between the germline ends. The CDR3 spans 16 residues. Here the CDR3 reads CASSLGAGHSYNEQFF. The CDR3 DNA follows: TGCGCCAGCAGCTTGGGTGCGGGCCACTCCTACAATGAGCAGTTCTTC.

The rearrangement joins TRBV18 to TRBJ1-4; possibly TRBD1 for D (6 bases). Germline V gene lookup returns CDR1 KGHSH and CDR2 LQKENI. Deletions cut 3 bases from V and 10 bases from J, with 15 bases between. CDR3 size: 14 residues. The CDR3 DNA reads as TGTGCCAGCTCACCGCCTGCCTCAGGGGCAAAACTGTTTTTT. Translation gives CASSPPASGAKLFF.

The gene calls are TRBV28 and TRBJ2-1; 9 nucleotides agree with TRBD2. The CDR3 runs 16 residues. Germline V lookup: CDR1 MDHEN, CDR2 SYDVKM. With 3 bases clipped from V and 5 bases from J, the junction kept 8 bases outside the gene matches. CDR3 DNA: TGTGCCAGCAGTTTTCCCCTAGCGGGACGGAACAATGAGCAGTTCTTC. Translation: CASSFPLAGRNNEQFF.

The chain carries TRBV19 and TRBJ1-5, with 8 bases matching TRBD1. This CDR3 spans 14 amino acids. Germline assignment: CDR1 LNHDA and CDR2 SQIVND (reference sequence). V lost 8 bases, J lost 6 bases, and 9 bases stayed unmatched. The DNA for the CDR3 is TGTGCCAGTCGCTCAGCAGGGGGCGGTCAGCCCCAGCATTTT. The encoded protein is CASRSAGGGQPQHF.

About this clone: At the DNA level, this CDR3 is encoded by other sequences in the same sample as well. The chain joins TRBV28 to TRBJ1-1, with D possibly matching TRBD1 (6 bases). The CDR3 runs 14 residues. Trimming removed 4 bases from V and 1 base from J, with 10 bases in between. CDR1 and CDR2 from the germline V gene are MDHEN and SYDVKM. The CDR3 reads CASSSPGENTEAFF. CDR3 bases: TGTGCCAGCAGTTCACCAGGGGAGAACACTGAAGCTTTCTTT.

This rearrangement joins TRBV5-1 to TRBJ2-5, with 8 positions matching TRBD2. The CDR3 totals 14 residues. CDR1 is SGHRS, CDR2 YFSETQ, per germline. Trimming cost V 4 bases and J 5 bases; bases outside gene matches: 7. CDR3 residues: CASSRQLAAETQYF. For the CDR3, the DNA is TGCGCCAGCAGCCGCCAACTAGCGGCCGAGACCCAGTACTTC.